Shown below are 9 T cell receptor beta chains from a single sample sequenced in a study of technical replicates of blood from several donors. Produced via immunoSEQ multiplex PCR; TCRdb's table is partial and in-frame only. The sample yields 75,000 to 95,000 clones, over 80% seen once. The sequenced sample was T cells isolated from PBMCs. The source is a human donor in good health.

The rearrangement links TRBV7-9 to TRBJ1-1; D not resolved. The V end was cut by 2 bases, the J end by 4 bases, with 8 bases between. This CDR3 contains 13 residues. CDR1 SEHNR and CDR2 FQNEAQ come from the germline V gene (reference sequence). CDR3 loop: CASSLQEGTEAFF. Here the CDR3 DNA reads TGTGCCAGCAGCTTACAGGAGGGCACTGAAGCTTTCTTT.

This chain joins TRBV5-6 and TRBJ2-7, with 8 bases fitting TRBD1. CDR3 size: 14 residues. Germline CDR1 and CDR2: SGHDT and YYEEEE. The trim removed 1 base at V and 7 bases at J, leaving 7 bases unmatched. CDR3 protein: CASSLRQGAREQYF. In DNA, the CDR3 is TGTGCCAGCAGCTTGCGGCAGGGGGCGAGGGAGCAGTACTTC. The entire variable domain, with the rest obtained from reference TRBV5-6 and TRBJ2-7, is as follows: DAGVTQSPTHLIKTRGQQVTLRCSPKSGHDTVSWYQQALGQGPQFIFQYYEEEERQRGNFPDRFSGHQFPNYSSELNVNALLLGDSALYLCASSLRQGAREQYFGPGTRLTVT.

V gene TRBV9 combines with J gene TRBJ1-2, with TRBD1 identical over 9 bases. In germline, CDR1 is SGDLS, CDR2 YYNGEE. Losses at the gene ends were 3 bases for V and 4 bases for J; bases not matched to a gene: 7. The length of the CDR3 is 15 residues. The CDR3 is CASSANRGRVYGYTF. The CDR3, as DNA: TGTGCCAGCAGCGCAAACAGGGGGCGCGTCTATGGCTACACCTTC.

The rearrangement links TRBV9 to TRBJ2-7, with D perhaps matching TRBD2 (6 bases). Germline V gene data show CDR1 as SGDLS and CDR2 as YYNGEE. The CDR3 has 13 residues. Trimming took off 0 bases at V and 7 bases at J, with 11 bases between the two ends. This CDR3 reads CASSVDGGPEQYF. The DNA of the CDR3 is TGTGCCAGCAGCGTAGATGGAGGGCCTGAGCAGTACTTC.

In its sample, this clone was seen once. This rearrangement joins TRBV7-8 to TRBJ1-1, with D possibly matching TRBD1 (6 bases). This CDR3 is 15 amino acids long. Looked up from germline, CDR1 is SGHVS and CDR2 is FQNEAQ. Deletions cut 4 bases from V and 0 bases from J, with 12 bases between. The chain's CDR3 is CASSSMGQLNTEAFF. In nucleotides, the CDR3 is TGTGCCAGCAGCTCGATGGGACAATTGAACACTGAAGCTTTCTTT.

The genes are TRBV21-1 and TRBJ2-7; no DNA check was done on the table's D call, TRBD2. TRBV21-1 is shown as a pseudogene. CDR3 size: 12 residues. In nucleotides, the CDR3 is TGTGCCACGCCCCGGGGGGGTTACGAGCAGTACTTC. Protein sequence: CATPRGGYEQYF.

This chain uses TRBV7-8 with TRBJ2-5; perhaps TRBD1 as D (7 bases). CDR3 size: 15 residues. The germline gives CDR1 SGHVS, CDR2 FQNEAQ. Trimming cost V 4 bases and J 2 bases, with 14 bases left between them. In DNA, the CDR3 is TGTGCCAGCAGCTCTTGGGGGGACAGACAAGAGACCCAGTACTTC. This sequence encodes CASSSWGDRQETQYF.

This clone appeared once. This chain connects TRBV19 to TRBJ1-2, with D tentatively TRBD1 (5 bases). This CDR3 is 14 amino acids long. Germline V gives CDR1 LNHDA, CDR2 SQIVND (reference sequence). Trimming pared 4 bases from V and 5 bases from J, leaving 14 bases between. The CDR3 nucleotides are TGTGCCAGTAGTACAGGGCCAAATCCGTATGGCTACACCTTC. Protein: CASSTGPNPYGYTF.

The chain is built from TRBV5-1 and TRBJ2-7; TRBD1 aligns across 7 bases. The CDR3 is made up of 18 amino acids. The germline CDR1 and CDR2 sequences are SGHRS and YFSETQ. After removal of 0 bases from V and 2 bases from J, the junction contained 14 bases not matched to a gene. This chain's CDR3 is CASSLDGKPNRGPYEQYF. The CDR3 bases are TGCGCCAGCAGCTTGGATGGAAAACCTAACAGGGGTCCCTACGAGCAGTACTTC.